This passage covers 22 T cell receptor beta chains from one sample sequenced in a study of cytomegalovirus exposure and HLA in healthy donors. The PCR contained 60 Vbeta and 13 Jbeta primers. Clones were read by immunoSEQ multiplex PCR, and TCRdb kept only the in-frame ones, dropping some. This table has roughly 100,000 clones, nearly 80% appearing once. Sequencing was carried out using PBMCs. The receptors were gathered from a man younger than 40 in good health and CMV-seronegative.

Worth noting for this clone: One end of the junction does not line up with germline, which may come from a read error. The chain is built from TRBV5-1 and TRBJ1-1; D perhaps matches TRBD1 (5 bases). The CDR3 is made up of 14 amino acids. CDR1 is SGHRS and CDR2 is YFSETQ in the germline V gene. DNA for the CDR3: TGCGCCAGCACCTTGACAGCGGGGGACACTGAAGCTTTCTTT. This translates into CASTLTAGDTEAFF.

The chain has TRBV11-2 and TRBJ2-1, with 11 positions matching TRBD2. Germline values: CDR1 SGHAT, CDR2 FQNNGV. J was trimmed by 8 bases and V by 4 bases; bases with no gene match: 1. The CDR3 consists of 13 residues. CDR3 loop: CASSSGLADEQFF. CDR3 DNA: TGTGCCAGCAGCTCGGGACTAGCGGATGAGCAGTTCTTC.

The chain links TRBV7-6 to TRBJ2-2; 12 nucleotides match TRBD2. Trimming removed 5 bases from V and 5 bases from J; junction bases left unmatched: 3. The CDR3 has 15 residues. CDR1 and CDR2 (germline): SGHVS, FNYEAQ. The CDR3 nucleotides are TGTGCCAGCAGCCGGACTAGCGGGGTAACCGGGGAGCTGTTTTTT. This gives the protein CASSRTSGVTGELFF.

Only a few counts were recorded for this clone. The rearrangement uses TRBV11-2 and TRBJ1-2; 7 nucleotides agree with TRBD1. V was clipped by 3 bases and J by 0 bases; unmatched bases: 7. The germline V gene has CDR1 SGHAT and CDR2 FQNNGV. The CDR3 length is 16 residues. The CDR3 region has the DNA TGTGCCAGCAGCTTGCTGACAGGGCCTCCTAACTATGGCTACACCTTC. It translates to CASSLLTGPPNYGYTF.

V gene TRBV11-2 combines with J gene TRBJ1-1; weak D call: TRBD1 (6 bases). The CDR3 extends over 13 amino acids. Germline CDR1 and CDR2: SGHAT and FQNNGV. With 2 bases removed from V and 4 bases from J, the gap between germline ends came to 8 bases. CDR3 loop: CASSLRGGTEAFF. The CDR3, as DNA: TGTGCCAGCAGCTTAAGGGGGGGCACTGAAGCTTTCTTT.

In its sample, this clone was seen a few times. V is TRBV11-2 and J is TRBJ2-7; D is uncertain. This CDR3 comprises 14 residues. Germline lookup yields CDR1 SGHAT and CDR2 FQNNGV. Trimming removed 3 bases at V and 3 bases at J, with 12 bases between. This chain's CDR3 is CASSFGQASYEQYF. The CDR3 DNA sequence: TGTGCCAGCAGCTTTGGCCAAGCGAGCTACGAGCAGTACTTC.

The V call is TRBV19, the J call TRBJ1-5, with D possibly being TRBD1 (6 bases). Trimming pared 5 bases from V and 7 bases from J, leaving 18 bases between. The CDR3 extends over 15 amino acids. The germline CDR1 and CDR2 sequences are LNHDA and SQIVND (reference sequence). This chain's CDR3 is CASSRGGRGVQPQHF. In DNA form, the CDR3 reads TGTGCCAGTAGTCGGGGGGGCAGGGGAGTACAGCCCCAGCATTTT.

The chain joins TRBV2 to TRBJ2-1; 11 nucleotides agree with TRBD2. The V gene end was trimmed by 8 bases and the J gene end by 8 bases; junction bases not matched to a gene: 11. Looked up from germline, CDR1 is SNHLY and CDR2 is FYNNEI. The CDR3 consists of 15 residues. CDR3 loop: CASPGTSGRDDEQFF. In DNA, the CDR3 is TGTGCCAGCCCAGGGACTAGCGGACGAGACGATGAGCAGTTCTTC.

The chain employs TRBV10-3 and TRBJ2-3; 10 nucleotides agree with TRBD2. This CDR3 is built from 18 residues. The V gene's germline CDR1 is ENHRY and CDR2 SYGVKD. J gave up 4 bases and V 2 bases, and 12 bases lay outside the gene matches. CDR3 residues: CAISERGAAGGRADTQYF. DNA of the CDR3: TGTGCCATCAGTGAGCGTGGTGCAGCGGGAGGGAGGGCAGATACGCAGTATTTT.

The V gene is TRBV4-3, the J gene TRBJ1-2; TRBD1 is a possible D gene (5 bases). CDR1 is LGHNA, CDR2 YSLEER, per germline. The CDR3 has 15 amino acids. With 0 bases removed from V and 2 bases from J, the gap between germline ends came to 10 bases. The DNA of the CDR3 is TGCGCCAGCAGCCAAGATACAAGGGGAAACTATGGCTACACCTTC. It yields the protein CASSQDTRGNYGYTF.

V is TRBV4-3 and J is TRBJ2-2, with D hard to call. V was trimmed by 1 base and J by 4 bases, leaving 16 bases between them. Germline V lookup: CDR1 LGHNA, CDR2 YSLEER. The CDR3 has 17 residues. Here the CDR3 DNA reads TGCGCCAGCAGCCAAGTGTTTTCCGCATTGAGCACCGGGGAGCTGTTTTTT. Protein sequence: CASSQVFSALSTGELFF.

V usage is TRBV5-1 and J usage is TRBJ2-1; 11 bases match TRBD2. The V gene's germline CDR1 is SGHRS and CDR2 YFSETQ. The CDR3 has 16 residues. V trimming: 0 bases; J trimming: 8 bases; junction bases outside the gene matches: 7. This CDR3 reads CASSLGGTSGGDEQFF. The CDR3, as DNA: TGCGCCAGCAGCTTGGGGGGGACTAGCGGAGGGGATGAGCAGTTCTTC.

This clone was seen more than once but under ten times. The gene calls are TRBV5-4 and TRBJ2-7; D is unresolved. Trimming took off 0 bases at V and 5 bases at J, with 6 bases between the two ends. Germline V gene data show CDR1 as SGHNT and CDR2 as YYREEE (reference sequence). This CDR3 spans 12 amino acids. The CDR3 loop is CASSLAENEQYF. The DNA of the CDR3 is TGTGCCAGCAGCTTGGCGGAGAACGAGCAGTACTTC.

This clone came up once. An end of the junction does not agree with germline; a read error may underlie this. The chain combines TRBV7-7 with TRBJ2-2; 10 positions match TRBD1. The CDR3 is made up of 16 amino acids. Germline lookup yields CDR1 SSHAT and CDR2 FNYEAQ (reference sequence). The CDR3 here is CASSPGQGTDTGELFF. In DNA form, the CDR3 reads TGTGCTAGCAGCCCGGGACAGGGGACGGACACCGGGGAGCTGTTTTTT.

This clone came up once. CDR3 sequence reads: CASAPGLRDEQYF. CDR3 in DNA: TGTGCTAGTGCCCCAGGGTTGCGAGACGAGCAGTACTTC. The chain recombines TRBV12-5 with TRBJ2-7; TRBD1 is a possible D gene (5 bases). Germline V gene data show CDR1 as LGHNT and CDR2 as FRNRAP. The V and J ends lost 7 bases and 5 bases respectively, with 15 bases between them. This CDR3 comprises 13 residues.

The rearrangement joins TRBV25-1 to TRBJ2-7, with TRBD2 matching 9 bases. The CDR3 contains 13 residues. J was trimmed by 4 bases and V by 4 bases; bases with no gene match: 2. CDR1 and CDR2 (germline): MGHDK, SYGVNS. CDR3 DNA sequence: TGTGCCAGCAGTGGCGGGAGGGCGTACGAGCAGTACTTC. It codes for CASSGGRAYEQYF.

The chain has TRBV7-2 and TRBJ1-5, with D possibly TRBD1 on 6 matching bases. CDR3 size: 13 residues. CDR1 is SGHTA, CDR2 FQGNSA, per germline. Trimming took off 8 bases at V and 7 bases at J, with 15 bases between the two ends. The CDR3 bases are TGTGCCAGCCTTGGACAGAGGGGCCAGCCCCAGCATTTT. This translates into CASLGQRGQPQHF. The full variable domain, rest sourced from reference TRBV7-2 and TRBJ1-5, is GAGVSQSPSNKVTEKGKDVELRCDPISGHTALYWYRQSLGQGLEFLIYFQGNSAPDKSGLPSDRFSAERTGGSVSTLTIQRTQQEDSAVYLCASLGQRGQPQHFGDGTRLSIL.

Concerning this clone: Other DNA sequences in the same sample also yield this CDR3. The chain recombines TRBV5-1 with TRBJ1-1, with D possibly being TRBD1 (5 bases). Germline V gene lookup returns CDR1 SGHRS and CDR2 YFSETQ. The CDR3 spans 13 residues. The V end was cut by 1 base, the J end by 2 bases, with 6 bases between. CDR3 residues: CASSLQGNTEAFF. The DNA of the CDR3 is TGCGCCAGCAGCTTGCAGGGAAACACTGAAGCTTTCTTT.

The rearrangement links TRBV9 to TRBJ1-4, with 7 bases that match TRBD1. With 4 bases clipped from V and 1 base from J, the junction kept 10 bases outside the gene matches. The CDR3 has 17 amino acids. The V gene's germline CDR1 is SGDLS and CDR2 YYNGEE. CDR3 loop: CASSPRGQARTNEKLFF. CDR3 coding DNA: TGTGCCAGCAGCCCGAGGGGGCAGGCCCGAACTAATGAAAAACTGTTTTTT.

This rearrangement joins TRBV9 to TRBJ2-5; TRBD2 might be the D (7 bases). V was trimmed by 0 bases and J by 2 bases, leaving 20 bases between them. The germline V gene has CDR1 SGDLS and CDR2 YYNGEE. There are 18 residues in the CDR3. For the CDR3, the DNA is TGTGCCAGCAGCGTAGGGTTGTTGGGGGGGCGGGGACAAGAGACCCAGTACTTC. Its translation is CASSVGLLGGRGQETQYF.

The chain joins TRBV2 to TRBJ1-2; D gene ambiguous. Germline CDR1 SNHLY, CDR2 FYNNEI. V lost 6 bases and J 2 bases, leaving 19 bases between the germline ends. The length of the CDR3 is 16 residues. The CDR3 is CASRRAGNSANYGYTF. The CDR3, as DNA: TGTGCCAGCAGACGGGCGGGGAACTCAGCGAACTATGGCTACACCTTC.

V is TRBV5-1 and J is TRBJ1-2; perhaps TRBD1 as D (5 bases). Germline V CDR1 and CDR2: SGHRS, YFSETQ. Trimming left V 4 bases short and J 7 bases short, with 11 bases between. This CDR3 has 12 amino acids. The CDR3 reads CASSPAGGGYTF. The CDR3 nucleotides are TGCGCCAGCAGCCCGGCGGGGGGTGGCTACACCTTC.